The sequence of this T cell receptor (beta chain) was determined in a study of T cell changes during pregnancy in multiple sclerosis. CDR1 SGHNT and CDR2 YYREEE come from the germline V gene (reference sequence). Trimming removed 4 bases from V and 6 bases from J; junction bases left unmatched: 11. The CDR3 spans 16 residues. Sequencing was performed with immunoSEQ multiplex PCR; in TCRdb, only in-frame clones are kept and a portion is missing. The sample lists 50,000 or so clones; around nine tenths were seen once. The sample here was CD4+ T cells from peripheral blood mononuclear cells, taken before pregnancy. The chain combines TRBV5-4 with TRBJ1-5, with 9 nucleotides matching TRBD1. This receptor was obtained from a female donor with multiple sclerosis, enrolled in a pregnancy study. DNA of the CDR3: TGTGCCAGCAGCCATGGGGGACAGGGTAAGGTTCAGCCCCAGCATTTT. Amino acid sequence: CASSHGGQGKVQPQHF.